This T cell receptor (beta chain) was sequenced in a study of CD8 T cells in ankylosing spondylitis. Study findings and constraints: Blood of patients with ankylosing spondylitis appeared to be characterized by a TCR beta motif of several highly homologous variants.

This clonotype was recorded many times. Its target is not known. One entry per CDR3 protein, called by TCRdb with MiXCR from the 5' RACE reads. The sample consists of 200,000 to 250,000 distinct CDR3 sequences, 6% to 8.5% of them appearing once. The source of this sequence is a male donor with ankylosing spondylitis. The sequenced sample was blood, either unsorted or a sorted T cell fraction (not recorded which).

CDR3 sequence reads: CASATSGVSYNEQFF. CDR3 nucleotide sequence: TGTGCCAGCGCCACTAGCGGGGTTTCCTACAATGAGCAGTTCTTC. The chain links TRBV19 to TRBJ2-1, with TRBD2 matching 10 bases. This CDR3 is built from 15 residues. The germline V gene has CDR1 LNHDA and CDR2 SQIVND (reference sequence). V was clipped by 9 bases and J by 1 base; unmatched bases: 6. Full variable domain (outside the CDR3, taken from reference TRBV19 and TRBJ2-1): DGGITQSPKYLFRKEGQNVTLSCEQNLNHDAMYWYRQDPGQGLRLIYYSQIVNDFQKGDIAEGYSVSREKKESFPLTVTSAQKNPTAFYLCASATSGVSYNEQFFGPGTRLTVL.